The 2 T cell receptor beta chains given below trace back to one sample, sequenced in a study of identical twins. A single record per CDR3 protein comes from TCRdb applying MiXCR to the 5' RACE reads. The repertoire holds 650,000 to 800,000 distinct CDR3 sequences, around 8.3% seen once, with 0.98% in the top ten. The data also belong to a second study, concerning yellow fever vaccine responses in identical twins.

Sequenced material: PBMCs. These receptors came from a woman aged 18-29 years in good health.

The gene calls are TRBV19 and TRBJ1-3; no clear D gene. This CDR3 contains 11 residues. The V gene lost 6 bases and the J gene lost 7 bases, with 7 bases spanning the gap. Looked up from germline, CDR1 is LNHDA and CDR2 is SQIVND (reference sequence). CDR3 sequence: CASRMENTIYF. In nucleotides, the CDR3 is TGTGCCAGTAGGATGGAGAACACCATATATTTT.

This clonotype was detected only a few times. The chain employs TRBV5-1 and TRBJ2-1; 11 positions match TRBD2. There are 17 residues in the CDR3. The germline gives CDR1 SGHRS, CDR2 YFSETQ. V dropped 3 bases and J dropped 7; count of bases not matched to a gene: 12. CDR3 in DNA: TGCGCCAGCAGCTGGACCATAGCGGGAGGGGTCATTAATGAGCAGTTCTTC. This sequence encodes CASSWTIAGGVINEQFF.